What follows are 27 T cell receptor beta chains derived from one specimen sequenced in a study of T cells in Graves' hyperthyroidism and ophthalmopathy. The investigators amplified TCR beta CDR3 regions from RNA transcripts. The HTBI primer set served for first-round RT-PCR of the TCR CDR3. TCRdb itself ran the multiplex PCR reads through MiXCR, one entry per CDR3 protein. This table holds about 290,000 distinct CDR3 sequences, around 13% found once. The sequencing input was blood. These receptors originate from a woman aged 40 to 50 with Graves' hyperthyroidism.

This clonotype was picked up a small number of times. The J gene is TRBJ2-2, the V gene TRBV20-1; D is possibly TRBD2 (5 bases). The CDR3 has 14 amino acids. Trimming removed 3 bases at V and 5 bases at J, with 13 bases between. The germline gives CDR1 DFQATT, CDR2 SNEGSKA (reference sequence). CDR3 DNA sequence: TGCAGTGCTAGGGATTCAGCGGATACCGGGGAGCTGTTTTTT. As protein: CSARDSADTGELFF.

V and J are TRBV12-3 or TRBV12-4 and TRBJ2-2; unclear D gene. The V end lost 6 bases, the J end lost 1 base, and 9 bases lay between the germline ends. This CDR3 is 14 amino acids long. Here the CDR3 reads CASRRPGNTGELFF. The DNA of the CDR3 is TGTGCCAGCAGACGGCCAGGGAACACCGGGGAGCTGTTTTTT.

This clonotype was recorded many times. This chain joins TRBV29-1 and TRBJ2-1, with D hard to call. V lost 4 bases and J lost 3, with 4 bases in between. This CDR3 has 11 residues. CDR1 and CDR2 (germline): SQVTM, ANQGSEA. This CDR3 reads CSVVGYNEQFF. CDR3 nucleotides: TGCAGCGTTGTAGGCTACAATGAGCAGTTCTTC.

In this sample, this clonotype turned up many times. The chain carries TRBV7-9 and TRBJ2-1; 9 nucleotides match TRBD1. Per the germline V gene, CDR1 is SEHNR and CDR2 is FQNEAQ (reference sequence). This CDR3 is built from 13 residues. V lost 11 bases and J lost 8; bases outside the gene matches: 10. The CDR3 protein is CAGDRASLDEQFF. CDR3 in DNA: TGTGCCGGGGACAGGGCATCCCTAGATGAGCAGTTCTTC.

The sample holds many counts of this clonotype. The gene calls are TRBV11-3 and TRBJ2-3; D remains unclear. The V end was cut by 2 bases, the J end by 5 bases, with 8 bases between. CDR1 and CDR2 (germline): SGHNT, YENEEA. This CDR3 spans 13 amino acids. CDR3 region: CASSLMAEDTQYF. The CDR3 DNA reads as TGTGCCAGCAGCTTAATGGCCGAAGATACGCAGTATTTT. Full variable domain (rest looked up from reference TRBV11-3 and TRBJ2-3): EAGVVQSPRYKIIEKKQPVAFWCNPISGHNTLYWYLQNLGQGPELLIRYENEEAVDDSQLPKDRFSAERLKGVDSTLKIQPAELGDSAVYLCASSLMAEDTQYFGPGTRLTVL.

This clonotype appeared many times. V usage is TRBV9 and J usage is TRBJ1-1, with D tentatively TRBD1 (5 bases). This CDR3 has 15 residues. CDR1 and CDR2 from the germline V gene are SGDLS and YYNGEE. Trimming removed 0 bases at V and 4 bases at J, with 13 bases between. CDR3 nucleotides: TGTGCCAGCAGCGTAGAAGGTGGTCAGGGCACTGAAGCTTTCTTT. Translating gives CASSVEGGQGTEAFF.

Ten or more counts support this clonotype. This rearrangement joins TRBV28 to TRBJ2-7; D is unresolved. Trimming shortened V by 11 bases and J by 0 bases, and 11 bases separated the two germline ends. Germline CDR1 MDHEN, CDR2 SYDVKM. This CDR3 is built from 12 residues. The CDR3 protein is CAVGLNSYEQYF. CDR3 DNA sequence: TGTGCCGTCGGGCTGAACTCCTACGAGCAGTACTTC.

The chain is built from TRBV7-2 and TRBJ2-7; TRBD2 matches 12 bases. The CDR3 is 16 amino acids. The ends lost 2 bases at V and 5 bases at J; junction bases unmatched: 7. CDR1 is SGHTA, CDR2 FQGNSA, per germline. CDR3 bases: TGTGCCAGCAGCTTATCGCTAGCGGGGGGGCCTGACGAGCAGTACTTC. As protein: CASSLSLAGGPDEQYF.

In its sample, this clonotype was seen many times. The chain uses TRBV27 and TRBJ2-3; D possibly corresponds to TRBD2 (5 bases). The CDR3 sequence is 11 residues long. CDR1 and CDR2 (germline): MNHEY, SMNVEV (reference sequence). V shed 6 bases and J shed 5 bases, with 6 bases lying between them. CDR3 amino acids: CASSREDTQYF. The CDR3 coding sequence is TGTGCCAGCAGCCGGGAAGATACGCAGTATTTT.

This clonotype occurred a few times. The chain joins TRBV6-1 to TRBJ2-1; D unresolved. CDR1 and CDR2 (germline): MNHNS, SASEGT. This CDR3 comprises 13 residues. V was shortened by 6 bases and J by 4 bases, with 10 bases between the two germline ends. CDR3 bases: TGTGCCAGCAGCCAAGAGGTATACAATGAGCAGTTCTTC. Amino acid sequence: CASSQEVYNEQFF.

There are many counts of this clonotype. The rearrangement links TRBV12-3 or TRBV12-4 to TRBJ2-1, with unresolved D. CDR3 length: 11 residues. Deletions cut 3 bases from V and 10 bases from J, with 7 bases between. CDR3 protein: CASSFGTEQFF. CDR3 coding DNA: TGTGCCAGCAGTTTTGGTACGGAGCAGTTCTTC.

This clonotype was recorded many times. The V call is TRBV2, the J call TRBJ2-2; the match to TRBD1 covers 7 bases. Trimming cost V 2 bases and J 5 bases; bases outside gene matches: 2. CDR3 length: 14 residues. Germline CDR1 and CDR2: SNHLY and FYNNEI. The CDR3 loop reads CASSEQGVTGELFF. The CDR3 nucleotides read TGTGCCAGCAGTGAACAGGGGGTAACCGGGGAGCTGTTTTTT.

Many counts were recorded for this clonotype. For the CDR3, the DNA is TGTGCCAGCAGTCCACGGACAGCTGGCTACACCTTC. Translation gives CASSPRTAGYTF. This chain links TRBV6-1 with TRBJ1-2; tentative D call: TRBD1 (6 bases). CDR1 and CDR2 from the germline V gene are MNHNS and SASEGT. The V end was cut by 5 bases, the J end by 7 bases, with 11 bases between. This CDR3 spans 12 amino acids.

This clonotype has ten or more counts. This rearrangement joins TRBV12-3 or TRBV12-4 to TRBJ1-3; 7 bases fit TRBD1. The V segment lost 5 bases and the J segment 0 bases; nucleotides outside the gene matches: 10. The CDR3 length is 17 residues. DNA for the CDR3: TGTGCCAGCAGTGCAATACCGGGACAGAGCTCTGGAAACACCATATATTTT. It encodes CASSAIPGQSSGNTIYF.

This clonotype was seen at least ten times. This chain's CDR3 is CASSLVLGSTGDTQYF. Written as DNA, the CDR3 is TGTGCCAGCAGCTTAGTTTTGGGCTCTACCGGGGATACGCAGTATTTT. V usage is TRBV7-2 and J usage is TRBJ2-3; D gene uncertain. Trimming stripped 1 base from V and 6 bases from J, with 17 bases between. The germline CDR1 and CDR2 sequences are SGHTA and FQGNSA. The CDR3 covers 16 residues.

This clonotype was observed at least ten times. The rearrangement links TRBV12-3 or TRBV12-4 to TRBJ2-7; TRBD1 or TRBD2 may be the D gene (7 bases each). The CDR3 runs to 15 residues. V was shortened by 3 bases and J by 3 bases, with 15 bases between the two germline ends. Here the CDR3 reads CASSLGQGGGYEQYF. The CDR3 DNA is TGTGCCAGCAGTTTGGGCCAGGGGGGGGGCTACGAGCAGTACTTC.

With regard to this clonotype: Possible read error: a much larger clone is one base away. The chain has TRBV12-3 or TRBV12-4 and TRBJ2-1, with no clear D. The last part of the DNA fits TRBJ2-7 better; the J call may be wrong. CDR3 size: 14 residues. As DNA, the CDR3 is TGTGCCAGCACTGTGGTTGGATCCTACAATGAGCAGTACTTC. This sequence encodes CASTVVGSYNEQYF.

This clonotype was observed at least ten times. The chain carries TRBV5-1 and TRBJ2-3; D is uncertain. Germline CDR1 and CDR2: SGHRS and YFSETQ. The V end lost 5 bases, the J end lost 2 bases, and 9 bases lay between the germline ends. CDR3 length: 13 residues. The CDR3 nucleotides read TGCGCCAGCAGAGGACCTTCCACAGATACGCAGTATTTT. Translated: CASRGPSTDTQYF.

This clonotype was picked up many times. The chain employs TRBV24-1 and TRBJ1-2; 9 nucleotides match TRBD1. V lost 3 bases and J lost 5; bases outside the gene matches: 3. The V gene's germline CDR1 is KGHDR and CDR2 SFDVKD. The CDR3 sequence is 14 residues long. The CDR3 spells CATSDTGTGYGYTF. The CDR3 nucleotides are TGTGCCACCAGTGATACCGGGACAGGGTATGGCTACACCTTC.

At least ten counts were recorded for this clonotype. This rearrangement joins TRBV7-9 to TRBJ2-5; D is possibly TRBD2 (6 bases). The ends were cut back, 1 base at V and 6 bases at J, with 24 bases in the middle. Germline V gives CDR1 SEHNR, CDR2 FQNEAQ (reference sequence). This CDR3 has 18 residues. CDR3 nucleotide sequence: TGTGCCAGCAGCTTAGAGGGTGGTCGGGACTCCCTCCGAAAGACCCAGTACTTC. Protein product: CASSLEGGRDSLRKTQYF.

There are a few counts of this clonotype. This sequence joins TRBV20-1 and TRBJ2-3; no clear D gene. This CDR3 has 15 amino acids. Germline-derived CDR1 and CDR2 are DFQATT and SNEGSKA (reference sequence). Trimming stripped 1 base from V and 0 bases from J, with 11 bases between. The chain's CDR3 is CSARVTATSTDTQYF. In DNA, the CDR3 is TGCAGTGCTAGAGTAACAGCGACCAGCACAGATACGCAGTATTTT.

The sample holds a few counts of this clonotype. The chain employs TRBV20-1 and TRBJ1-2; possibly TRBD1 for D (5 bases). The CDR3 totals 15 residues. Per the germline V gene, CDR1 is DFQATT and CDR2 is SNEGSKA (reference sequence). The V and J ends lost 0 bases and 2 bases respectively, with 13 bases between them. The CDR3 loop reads CSARDRRGKNYGYTF. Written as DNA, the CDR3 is TGCAGTGCTAGAGATAGAAGGGGAAAGAACTATGGCTACACCTTC.

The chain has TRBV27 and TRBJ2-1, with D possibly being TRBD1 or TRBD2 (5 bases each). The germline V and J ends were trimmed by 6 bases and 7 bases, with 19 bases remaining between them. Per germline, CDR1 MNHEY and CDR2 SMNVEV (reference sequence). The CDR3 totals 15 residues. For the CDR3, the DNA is TGTGCCAGCAGCCAAAGAGGGGCCCTCGGGAATGAGCAGTTCTTC. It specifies CASSQRGALGNEQFF.

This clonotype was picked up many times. The CDR3 DNA is TGTGCCAGCACCGATAGACACCCTGGGGAGCAGTACTTC. Its translation: CASTDRHPGEQYF. The genes are TRBV11-3 and TRBJ2-7; D remains ambiguous. V gave up 7 bases and J gave up 7 bases, with 17 bases separating them. This CDR3 is 13 amino acids long. Germline V gives CDR1 SGHNT, CDR2 YENEEA.

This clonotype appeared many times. For the CDR3, the DNA is TGTGCCAGTAGTACCGGACCGTTGTACACTGAAGCTTTCTTT. It specifies CASSTGPLYTEAFF. V gene TRBV19 combines with J gene TRBJ1-1, with D hard to call. V was pared by 4 bases and J by 3 bases, with 12 bases between. This CDR3 has 14 amino acids. Germline lookup yields CDR1 LNHDA and CDR2 SQIVND (reference sequence).

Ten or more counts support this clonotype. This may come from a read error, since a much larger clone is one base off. The CDR3 DNA reads as TGTGCCAGCAGCAATGGACTGATTAAAGCTTTCTTT. Translating it yields CASSNGLIKAFF. The chain carries TRBV6-2 or TRBV6-3 and TRBJ1-1; no clear D gene. Between the trimmed V and J ends, which lost 6 bases and 9 bases, there was a span of 14 bases. Germline loops: CDR1 MNHEY, CDR2 SVGEGT. This CDR3 has 12 residues.

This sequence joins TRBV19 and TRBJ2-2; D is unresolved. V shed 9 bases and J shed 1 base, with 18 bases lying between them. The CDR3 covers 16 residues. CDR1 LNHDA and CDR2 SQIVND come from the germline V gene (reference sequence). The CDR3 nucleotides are TGTGCCAGCCACGACAAGATCGGAATGAACACCGGGGAGCTGTTTTTT. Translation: CASHDKIGMNTGELFF.